The sequence of this T cell receptor (beta chain) was determined in a study of T cell repertoires in cytomegalovirus infection. The wider study: CMV epitopes in the study were HLA-C-restricted (recently identified) and HLA-B-restricted (well studied). Evidence of both CMV infection and a matching HLA type came from public TCR beta signatures. Study-wide points: Across the ex vivo response, the dominant clonotypes were HLA-C-restricted CMV-specific TCR beta clonotypes. There were carriers of CMV plus the relevant HLA, and cumulative public TCR beta family frequency identified them.

TCRdb re-called the reads through MiXCR, storing one row per CDR3 protein. This table has approximately 730,000 distinct CDR3 sequences, around a third appearing once. Notes on this clonotype: The target antigen is unknown.

The CDR3 extends over 13 amino acids. Per germline, CDR1 SGHRS and CDR2 YFSETQ. The rearrangement links TRBV5-1 to TRBJ2-7, with D uncertain. The receptor's source is a human donor in good health (CMV status not recorded). Some clones in this sample may be carry-over from other donors' samples. The material sequenced was cultured PBMCs, taken from culture after CMV antigen stimulation. CDR3 coding DNA: TGCGCGACGGCCGAGACGACCTCCTACGAGCAGTACTTC. Its protein product is CATAETTSYEQYF.